This TCR beta chain appears in the sequencing data of a study of beta chain features in type 1 diabetes. Isolated RNA was reverse transcribed in full, so expressed TCRB transcripts were sequenced. Profiling relied on immunoSEQ multiplex PCR, and the TCRdb table lists in-frame clones only, not all of them. Among under 850,000 clones listed, around an eighth were seen once. Comment on this clone: Its specificity is unknown.

CD4+ naive, central memory, regulatory and stem cell-like memory subsets were isolated by sorting on CD45RO/CCR7/CD25/CD127/CD95/CD27. Study results and caveats: Cells with high TCR expression could be over-represented when cDNA is sequenced. When Type 1 diabetes patients were examined, their TCRB CDR3s proved moderately but significantly shorter in all four CD4+ subsets.

Germline V CDR1 and CDR2: GTSNPN, SVGIG (reference sequence). The CDR3 is made up of 16 amino acids. The V gene lost 3 bases and the J gene lost 1 base, with 16 bases spanning the gap. V usage is TRBV30 and J usage is TRBJ1-5; a possible D gene is TRBD1 (5 bases). Sequencing was done on a sample of naive CD4+ T cells from blood. This clonotype was obtained from a man younger than 30 with type 1 diabetes. Here the CDR3 reads CAWSLTPGLSNQPQHF. Here the CDR3 DNA reads TGTGCCTGGAGCCTCACCCCAGGGTTAAGCAATCAGCCCCAGCATTTT.